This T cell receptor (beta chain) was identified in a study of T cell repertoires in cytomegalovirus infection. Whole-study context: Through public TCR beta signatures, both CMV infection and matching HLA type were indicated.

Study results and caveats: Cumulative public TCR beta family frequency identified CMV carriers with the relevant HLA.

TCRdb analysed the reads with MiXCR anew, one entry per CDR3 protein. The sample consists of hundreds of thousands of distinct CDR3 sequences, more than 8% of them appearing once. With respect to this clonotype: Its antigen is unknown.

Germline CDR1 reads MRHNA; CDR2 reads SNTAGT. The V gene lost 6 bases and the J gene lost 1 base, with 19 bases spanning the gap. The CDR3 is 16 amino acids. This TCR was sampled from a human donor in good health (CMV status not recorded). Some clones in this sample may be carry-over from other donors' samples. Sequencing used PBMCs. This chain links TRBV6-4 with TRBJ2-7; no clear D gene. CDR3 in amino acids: CASRIIGLAVSYEQYF. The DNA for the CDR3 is TGTGCCAGCAGGATCATCGGGTTAGCTGTTTCCTACGAGCAGTACTTC.